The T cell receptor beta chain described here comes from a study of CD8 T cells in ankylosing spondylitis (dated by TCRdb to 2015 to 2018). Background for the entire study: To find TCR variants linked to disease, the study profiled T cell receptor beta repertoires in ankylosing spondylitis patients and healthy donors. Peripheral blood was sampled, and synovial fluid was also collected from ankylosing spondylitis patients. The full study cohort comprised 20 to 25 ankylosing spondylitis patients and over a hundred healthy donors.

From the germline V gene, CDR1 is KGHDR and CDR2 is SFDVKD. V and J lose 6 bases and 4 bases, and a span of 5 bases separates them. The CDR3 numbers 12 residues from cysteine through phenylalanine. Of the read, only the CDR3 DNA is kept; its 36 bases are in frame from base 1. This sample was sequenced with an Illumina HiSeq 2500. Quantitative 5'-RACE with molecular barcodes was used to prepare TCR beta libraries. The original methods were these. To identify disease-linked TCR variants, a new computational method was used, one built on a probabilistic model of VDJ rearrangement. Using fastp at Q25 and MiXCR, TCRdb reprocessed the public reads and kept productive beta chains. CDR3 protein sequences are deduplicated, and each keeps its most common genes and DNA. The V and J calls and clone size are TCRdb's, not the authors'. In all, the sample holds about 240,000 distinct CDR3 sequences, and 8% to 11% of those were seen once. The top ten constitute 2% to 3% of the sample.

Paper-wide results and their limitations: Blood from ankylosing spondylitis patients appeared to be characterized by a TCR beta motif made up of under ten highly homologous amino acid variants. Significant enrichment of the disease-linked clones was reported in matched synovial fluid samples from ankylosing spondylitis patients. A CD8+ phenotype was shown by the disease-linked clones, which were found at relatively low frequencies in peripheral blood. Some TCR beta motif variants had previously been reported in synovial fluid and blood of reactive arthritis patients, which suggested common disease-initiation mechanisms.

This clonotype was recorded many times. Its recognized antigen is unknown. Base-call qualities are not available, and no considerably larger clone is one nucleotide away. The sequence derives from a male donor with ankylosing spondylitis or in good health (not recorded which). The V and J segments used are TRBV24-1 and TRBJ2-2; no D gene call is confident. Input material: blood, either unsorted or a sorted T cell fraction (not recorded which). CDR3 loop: CATSRATGELFF. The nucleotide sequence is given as TGTGCCACCAGTCGGGCCACCGGGGAGCTGTTTTTT.